The TCR beta chain under discussion was sequenced for a study of regulatory T cells in long-lasting Graves disease. With iRepertoire HTBI primers and Arm-PCR of CDR3 regions, TCR beta libraries were built. TCRdb independently ran MiXCR on the multiplex PCR reads; one entry per CDR3 protein. Of over 200,000 distinct CDR3 sequences listed, 15% to 20% are singletons. This clonotype appeared many times. Specified time point: newly diagnosed GD, antithyroid drugs for less than 3 months. RNA extracted from PBMCs served as the sequencing template. The V end was cut by 1 base, the J end by 0 bases, with 6 bases between. The germline CDR1 and CDR2 sequences are SGHTA and FQGNSA. The CDR3 runs to 14 residues.

The receptor comes from a female donor with Graves disease. The sequencing here drew on peripheral blood mononuclear cells (PBMCs), taken at new diagnosis, from a patient treated with antithyroid drugs. The chain recombines TRBV7-2 with TRBJ1-2; D call uncertain. The CDR3: CASSLGKANYGYTF. The CDR3 DNA reads TGTGCCAGCAGCTTAGGGAAAGCTAACTATGGCTACACCTTC.